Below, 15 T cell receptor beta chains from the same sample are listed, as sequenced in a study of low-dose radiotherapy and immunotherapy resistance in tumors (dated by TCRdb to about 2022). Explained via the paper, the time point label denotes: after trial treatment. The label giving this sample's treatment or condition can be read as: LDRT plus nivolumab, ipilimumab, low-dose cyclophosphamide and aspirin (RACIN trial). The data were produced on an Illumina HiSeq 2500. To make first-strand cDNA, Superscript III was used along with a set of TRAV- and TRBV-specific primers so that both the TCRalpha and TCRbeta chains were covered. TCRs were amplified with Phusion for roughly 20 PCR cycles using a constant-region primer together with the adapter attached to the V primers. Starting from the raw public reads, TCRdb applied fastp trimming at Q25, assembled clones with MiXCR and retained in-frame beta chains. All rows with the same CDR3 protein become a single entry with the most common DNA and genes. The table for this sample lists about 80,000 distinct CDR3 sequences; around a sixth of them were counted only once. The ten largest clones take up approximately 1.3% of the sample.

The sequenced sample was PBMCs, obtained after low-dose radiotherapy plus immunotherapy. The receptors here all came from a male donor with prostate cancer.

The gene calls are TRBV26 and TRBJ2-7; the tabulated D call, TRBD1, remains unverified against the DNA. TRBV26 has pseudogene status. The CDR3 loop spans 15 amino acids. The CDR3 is CASSPAPVGSYEQYF. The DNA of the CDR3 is TGTGCCAGCAGCCCCGCCCCCGTCGGGTCCTACGAGCAGTACTTC.

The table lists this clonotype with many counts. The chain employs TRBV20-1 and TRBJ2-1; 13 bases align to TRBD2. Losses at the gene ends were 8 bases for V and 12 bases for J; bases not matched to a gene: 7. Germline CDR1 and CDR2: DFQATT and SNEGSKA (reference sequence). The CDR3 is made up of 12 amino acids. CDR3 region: CSPTSGGGGQFF. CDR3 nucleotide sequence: TGCAGTCCTACTAGCGGGGGGGGAGGGCAGTTCTTC.

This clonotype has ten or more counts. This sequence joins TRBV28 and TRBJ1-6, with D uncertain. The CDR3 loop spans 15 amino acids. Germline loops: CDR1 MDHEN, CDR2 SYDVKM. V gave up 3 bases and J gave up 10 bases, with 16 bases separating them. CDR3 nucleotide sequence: TGTGCCAGCAGTTTGGGTAGGCTGGGATCATCACCCCTCCACTTT. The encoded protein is CASSLGRLGSSPLHF.

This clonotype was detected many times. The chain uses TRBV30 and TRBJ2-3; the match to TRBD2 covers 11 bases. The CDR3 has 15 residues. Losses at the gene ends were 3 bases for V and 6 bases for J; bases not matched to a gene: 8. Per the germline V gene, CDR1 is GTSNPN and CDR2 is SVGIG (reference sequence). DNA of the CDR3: TGTGCCTGGAGCGGACTAGCGGGTTCTCGGGATACGCAGTATTTT. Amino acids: CAWSGLAGSRDTQYF.

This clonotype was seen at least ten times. CDR3 sequence (DNA): TGTGCCAGCAGCTCTACTAGCGGGAGGGCTCAGACCCAGTACTTC. Translated: CASSSTSGRAQTQYF. The chain is built from TRBV7-2 and TRBJ2-5; 13 nucleotides agree with TRBD2. The V gene's germline CDR1 is SGHTA and CDR2 FQGNSA. V was clipped by 4 bases and J by 6 bases; unmatched bases: 5. The CDR3 covers 15 residues.

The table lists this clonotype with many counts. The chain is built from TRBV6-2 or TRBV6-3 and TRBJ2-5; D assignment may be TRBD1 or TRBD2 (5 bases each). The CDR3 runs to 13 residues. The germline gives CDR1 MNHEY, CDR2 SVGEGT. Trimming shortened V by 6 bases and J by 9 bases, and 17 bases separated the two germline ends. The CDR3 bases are TGTGCCAGCAGGGGAGACAGCCTCGGGGCCCAGTACTTC. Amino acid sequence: CASRGDSLGAQYF.

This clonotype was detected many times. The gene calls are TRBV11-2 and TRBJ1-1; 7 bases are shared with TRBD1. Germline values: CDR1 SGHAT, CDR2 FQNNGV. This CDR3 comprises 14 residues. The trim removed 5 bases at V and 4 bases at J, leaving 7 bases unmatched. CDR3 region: CASSVYEGATEAFF. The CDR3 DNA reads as TGTGCCAGCAGCGTATATGAGGGGGCCACTGAAGCTTTCTTT.

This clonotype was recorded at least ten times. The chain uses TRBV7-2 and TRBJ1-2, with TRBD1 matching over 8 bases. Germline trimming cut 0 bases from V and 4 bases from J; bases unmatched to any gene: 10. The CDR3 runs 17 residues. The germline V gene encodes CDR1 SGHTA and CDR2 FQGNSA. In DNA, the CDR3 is TGTGCCAGCAGCTTAGCGCAATCAGGGGGCCAAGCCTATGGCTACACCTTC. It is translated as CASSLAQSGGQAYGYTF.

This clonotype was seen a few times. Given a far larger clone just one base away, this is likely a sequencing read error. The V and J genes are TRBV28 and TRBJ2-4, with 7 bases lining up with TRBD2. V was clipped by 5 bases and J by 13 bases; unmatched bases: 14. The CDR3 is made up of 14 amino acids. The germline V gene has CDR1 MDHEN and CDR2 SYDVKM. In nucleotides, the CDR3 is TGTGCCAGCAGTCAGAGCGGGGTCTACAATGAGCAGTACTTC. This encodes CASSQSGVYNEQYF.

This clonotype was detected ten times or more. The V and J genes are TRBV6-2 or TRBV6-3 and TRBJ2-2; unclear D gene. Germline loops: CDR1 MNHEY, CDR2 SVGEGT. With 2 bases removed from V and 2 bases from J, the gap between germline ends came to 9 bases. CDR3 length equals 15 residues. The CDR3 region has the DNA TGTGCCAGCAGTTACGTGAGTTTCAACACCGGGGAGCTGTTTTTT. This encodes CASSYVSFNTGELFF.

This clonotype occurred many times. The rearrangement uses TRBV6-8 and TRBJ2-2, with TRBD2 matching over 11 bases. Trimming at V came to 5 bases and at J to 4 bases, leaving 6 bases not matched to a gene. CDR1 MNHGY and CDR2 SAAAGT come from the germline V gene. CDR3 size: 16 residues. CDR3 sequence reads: CASSPSGRRGTGELFF. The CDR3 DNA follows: TGTGCCAGCAGTCCTAGCGGGAGGCGTGGCACCGGGGAGCTGTTTTTT.

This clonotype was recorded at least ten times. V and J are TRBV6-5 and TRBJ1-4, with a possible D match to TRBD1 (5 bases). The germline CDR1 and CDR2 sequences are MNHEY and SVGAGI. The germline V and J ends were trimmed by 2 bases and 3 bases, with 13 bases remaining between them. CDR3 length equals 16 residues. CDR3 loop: CASSYGRGAPNEKLFF. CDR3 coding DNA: TGTGCCAGCAGTTACGGGAGGGGAGCACCTAATGAAAAACTGTTTTTT.

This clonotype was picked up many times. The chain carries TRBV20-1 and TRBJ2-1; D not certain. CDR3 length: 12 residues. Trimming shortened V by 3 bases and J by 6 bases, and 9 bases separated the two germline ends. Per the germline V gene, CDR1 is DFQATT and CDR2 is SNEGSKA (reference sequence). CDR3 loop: CSARGTLNEQFF. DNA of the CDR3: TGCAGTGCTAGGGGCACTCTCAATGAGCAGTTCTTC.

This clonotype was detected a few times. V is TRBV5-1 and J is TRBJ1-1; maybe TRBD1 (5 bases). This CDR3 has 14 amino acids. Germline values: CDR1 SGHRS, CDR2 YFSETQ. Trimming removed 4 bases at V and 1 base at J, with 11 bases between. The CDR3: CASSTNQGNTEAFF. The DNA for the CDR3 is TGCGCCAGCAGCACAAACCAGGGGAACACTGAAGCTTTCTTT.

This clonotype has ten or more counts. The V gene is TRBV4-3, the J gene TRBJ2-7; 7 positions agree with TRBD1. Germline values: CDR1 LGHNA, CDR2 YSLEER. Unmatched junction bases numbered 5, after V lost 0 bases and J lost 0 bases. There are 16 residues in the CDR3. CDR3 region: CASSQDRQGNSYEQYF. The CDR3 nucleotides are TGCGCCAGCAGCCAAGACCGACAGGGCAACTCCTACGAGCAGTACTTC.